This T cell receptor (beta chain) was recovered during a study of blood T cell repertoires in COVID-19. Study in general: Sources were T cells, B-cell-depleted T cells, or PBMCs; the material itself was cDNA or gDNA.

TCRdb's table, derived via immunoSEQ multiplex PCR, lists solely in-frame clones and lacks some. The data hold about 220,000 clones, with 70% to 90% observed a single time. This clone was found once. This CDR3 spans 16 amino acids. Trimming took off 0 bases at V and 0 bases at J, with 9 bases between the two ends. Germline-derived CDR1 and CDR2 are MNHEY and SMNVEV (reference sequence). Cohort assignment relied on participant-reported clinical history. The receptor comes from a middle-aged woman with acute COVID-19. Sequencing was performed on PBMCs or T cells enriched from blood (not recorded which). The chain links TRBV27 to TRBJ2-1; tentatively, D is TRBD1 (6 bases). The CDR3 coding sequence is TGTGCCAGCAGTTTATCGGACAGCTACTCCTACAATGAGCAGTTCTTC. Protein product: CASSLSDSYSYNEQFF.